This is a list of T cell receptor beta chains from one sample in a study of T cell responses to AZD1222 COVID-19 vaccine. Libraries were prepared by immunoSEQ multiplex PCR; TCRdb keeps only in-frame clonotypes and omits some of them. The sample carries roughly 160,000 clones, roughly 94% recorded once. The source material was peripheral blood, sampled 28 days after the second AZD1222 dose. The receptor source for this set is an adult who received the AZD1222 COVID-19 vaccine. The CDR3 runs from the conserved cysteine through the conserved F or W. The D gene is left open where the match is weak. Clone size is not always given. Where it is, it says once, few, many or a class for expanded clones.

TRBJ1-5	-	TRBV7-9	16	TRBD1	TGTGCCAGCAGCTTAATCCAGGGGGAGAGCAATCAGCCCCAGCATTTT	CASSLIQGESNQPQHF
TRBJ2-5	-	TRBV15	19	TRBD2	TGTGCCACCAGCACAAACGCCGGGACTAGCGGGAGAGTGGCTGAGACCCAGTACTTC	CATSTNAGTSGRVAETQYF
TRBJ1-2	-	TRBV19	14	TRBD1	TGTGCCAGTAGTATACGACAGGGGGACTATGGCTACACCTTC	CASSIRQGDYGYTF
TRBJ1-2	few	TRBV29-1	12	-	TGCAGCGTTGACGGCCAGGACGGTGGCTACACCTTC	CSVDGQDGGYTF
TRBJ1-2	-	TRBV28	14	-	TGTGCCAGCAGTTCCCTTTGGAACAACTATGGCTACACCTTC	CASSSLWNNYGYTF
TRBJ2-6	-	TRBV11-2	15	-	TGTGCCAGCAGCTTAGGCTCCCTCGGGGCCAACGTCCTGACTTTC	CASSLGSLGANVLTF
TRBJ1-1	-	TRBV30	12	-	TGTGCCTGGAGCGGGCAGAACGTTGAAGCTTTCTTT	CAWSGQNVEAFF
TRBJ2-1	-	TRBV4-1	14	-	TGCGCCAGCAGCCATTTGGGAAAGGGTGATGAGCAGTTCTTC	CASSHLGKGDEQFF
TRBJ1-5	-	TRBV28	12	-	TGTGCCAGCAGTTTTGGGAATCAGCCCCAGCATTTT	CASSFGNQPQHF
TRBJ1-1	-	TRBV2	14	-	TGTGCCAGCAGTGACAGCGGTTGGAACACTGAAGCTTTCTTT	CASSDSGWNTEAFF
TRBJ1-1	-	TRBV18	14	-	TGTGCCAGCTCACCAGCTAGAGGGGTCACTGAAGCTTTCTTT	CASSPARGVTEAFF
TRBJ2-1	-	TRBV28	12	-	TGTGCCAGCAGCCCAGGTTGGAATGAGCAGTTCTTC	CASSPGWNEQFF
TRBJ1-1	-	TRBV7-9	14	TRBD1	TGTGCCAGCAGCCGATTCCAGGGGGCAGGTGAAGCTTTCTTT	CASSRFQGAGEAFF
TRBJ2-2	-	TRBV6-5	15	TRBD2	TGTGCCAGCAGACAGGGACTAGCAGGTGTCGGGGAGCTGTTTTTT	CASRQGLAGVGELFF
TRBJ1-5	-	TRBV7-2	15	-	TGTGCCAGCAGCTTACGGACGGATAGCAATCAGCCCCAGCATTTT	CASSLRTDSNQPQHF
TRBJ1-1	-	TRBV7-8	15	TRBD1	TGTGCCAGCAGCCGTGTACAGGGGATTGGAACTGAAGCTTTCTTT	CASSRVQGIGTEAFF
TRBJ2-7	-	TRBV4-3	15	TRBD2	TGCGCCAGCAGCCAATTTGGTAGCGGGCCCTACGAGCAGTACTTC	CASSQFGSGPYEQYF
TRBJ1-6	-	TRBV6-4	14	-	TGTGCCAGCAGTGACTCGGCAGACTCCTCACCCCTCCACTTT	CASSDSADSSPLHF
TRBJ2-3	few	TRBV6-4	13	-	TGTGCCACCTCCGGGACGGCGGCTGGGACGCAGTATTTT	CATSGTAAGTQYF
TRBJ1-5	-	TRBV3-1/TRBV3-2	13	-	TGTGCCAGCAGTCGGGACGGCAATCAGCCCCAGCATTTT	CASSRDGNQPQHF
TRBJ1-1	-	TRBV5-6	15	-	TGTGCCAGCAGCTTGTCCCCGACAGGGAACACTGAAGCTTTCTTT	CASSLSPTGNTEAFF
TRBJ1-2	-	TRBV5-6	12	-	TGTGCCAGCAGCTTAAGAGGCTTTGGCTACACCTTC	CASSLRGFGYTF
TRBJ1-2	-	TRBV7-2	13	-	TGTGCCAGCAGTGCAACAGGGCGCTATGGCTACACCTTC	CASSATGRYGYTF
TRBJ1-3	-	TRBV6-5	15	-	TGTGCCAGCGCGGGAGGGGATATCACTGGAAACACCATATATTTT	CASAGGDITGNTIYF
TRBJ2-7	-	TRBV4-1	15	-	TGCGCCAGCAGCCGGGCGGCCCACAGCTCCTACGAGCAGTACTTC	CASSRAAHSSYEQYF
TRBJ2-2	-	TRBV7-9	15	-	TGTGCCAGCAGCTTAGAAGGGGCGAACACCGGGGAGCTGTTTTTT	CASSLEGANTGELFF
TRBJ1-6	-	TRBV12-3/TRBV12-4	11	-	TGTGCCAGCAGTGGGCACTCACCCCTCCACTTT	CASSGHSPLHF
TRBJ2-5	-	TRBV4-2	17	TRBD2	TGTGCCAGCAGCCTGCGGGGCGGGGGAGGAAGACAAGAGACCCAGTACTTC	CASSLRGGGGRQETQYF
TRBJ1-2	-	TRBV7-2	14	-	TGTGCCAGCAGCTTATCGGGCAGGGGCAATGGCTACACCTTC	CASSLSGRGNGYTF
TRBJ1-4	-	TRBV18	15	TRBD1	TGTGCCAGCTCACCACTCGGACAGGGGAGTGAAAAACTGTTTTTT	CASSPLGQGSEKLFF
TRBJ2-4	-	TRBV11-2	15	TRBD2	TGTGCCAGCAGCGGGACTAGCGGGGAGGGGAACATTCAGTACTTC	CASSGTSGEGNIQYF
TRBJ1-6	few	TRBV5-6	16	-	TGTGCCAGCAGCTGGGCGGGCTTGTCGGAGAATTCACCCCTCCACTTT	CASSWAGLSENSPLHF
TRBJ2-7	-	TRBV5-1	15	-	TGCGCCAGCAGCTTGTTGGGACCTCCCGCCTACGAGCAGTACTTC	CASSLLGPPAYEQYF
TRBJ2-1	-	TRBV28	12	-	TGTGCCAGCACCGGAGTAAACAATGAGCAGTTCTTC	CASTGVNNEQFF
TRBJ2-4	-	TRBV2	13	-	TGTGCCAGCATGGGGGGTGGGGAAAACATTCAGTACTTC	CASMGGGENIQYF
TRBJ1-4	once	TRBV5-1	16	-	TGCGCCAGCAGCTTGGCAGGGGATGCAACTAATGAAAAACTGTTTTTT	CASSLAGDATNEKLFF
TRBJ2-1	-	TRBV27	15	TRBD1	TGTGCCAGCAGTTCCCGGACAGGGGGGGTGGATGAGCAGTTCTTC	CASSSRTGGVDEQFF
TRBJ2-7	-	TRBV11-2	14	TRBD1	TGTGCCAGCAGCTCCAACAGGGGGCAATACGAGCAGTACTTC	CASSSNRGQYEQYF
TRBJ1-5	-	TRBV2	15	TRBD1	TGTGCCAGCAGCCTCGGGACAGCCGATGGGGGGCCCCAGCATTTT	CASSLGTADGGPQHF
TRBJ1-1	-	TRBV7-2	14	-	TGTGCCAGCAGCGTTGGACTTATGAACACTGAAGCTTTCTTT	CASSVGLMNTEAFF
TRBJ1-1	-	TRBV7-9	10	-	TGTGCCAGCGGAGGGACTGAAGCTTTCTTT	CASGGTEAFF
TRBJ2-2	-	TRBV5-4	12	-	TGTGCCAGCAGCTTTGGCACCGGGGAGCTGTTTTTT	CASSFGTGELFF
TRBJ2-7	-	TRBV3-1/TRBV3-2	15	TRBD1	TGTGCCAGCAGCCACCCGGGACAGGGACCCTACGAGCAGTACTTC	CASSHPGQGPYEQYF
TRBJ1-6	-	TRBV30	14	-	TGTGCCTGGGCGGCGGGGAACGTTAATTCACCCCTCCACTTT	CAWAAGNVNSPLHF
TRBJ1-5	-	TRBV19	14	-	TGTGCCAGTACCACCGGGACGGTCAATCAGCCCCAGCATTTT	CASTTGTVNQPQHF